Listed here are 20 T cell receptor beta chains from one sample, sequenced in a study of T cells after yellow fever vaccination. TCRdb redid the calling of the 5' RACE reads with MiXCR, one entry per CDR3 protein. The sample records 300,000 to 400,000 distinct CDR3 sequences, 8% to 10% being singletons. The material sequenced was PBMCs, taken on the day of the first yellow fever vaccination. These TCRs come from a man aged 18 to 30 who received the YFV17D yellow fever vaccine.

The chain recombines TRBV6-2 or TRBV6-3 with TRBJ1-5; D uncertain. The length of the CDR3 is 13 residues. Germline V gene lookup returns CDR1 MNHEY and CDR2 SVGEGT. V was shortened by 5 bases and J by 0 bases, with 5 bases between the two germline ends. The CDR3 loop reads CASSDYSNQPQHF. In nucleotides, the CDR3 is TGTGCCAGCAGTGACTATAGCAATCAGCCCCAGCATTTT.

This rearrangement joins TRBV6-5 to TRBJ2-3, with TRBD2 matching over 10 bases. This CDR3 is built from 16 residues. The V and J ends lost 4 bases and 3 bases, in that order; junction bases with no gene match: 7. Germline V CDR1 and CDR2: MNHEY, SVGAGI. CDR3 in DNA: TGTGCCAGCAGTTTGAGCGGGGGGGCCGGAACAGATACGCAGTATTTT. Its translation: CASSLSGGAGTDTQYF.

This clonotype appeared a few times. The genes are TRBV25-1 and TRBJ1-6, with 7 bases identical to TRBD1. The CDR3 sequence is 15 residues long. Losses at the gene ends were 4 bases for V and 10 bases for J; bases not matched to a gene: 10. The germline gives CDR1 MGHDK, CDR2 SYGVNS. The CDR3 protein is CASSVAGGLGSPLHF. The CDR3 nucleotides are TGTGCCAGCAGTGTGGCAGGGGGTTTGGGCTCACCCCTCCACTTT.

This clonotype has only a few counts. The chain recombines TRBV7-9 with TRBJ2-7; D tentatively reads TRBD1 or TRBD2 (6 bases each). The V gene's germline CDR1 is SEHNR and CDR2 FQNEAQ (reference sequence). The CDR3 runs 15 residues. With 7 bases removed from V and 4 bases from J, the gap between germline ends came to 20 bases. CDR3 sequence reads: CASTGGMGTTYEQYF. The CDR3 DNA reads TGTGCCAGCACCGGAGGGATGGGGACAACTTACGAGCAGTACTTC.

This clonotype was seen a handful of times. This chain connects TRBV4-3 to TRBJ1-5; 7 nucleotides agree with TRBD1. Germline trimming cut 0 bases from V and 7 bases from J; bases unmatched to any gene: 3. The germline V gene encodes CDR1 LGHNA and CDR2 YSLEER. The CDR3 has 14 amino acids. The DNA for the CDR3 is TGCGCCAGCAGCCAAGATACAGGGGAACAGCCCCAGCATTTT. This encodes CASSQDTGEQPQHF.

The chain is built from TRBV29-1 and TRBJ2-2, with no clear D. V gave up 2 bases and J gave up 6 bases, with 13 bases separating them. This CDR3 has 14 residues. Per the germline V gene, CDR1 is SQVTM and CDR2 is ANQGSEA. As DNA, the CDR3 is TGCAGCGTTGAATCACTGGGGAAGGCCGGGGAGCTGTTTTTT. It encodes CSVESLGKAGELFF.

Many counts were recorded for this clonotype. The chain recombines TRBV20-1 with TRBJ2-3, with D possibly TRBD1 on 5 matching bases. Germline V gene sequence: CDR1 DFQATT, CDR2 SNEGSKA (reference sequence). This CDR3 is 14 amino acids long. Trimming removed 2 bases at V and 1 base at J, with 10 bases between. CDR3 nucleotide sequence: TGCAGTGCTAGATCCAGGGTGGGCACAGATACGCAGTATTTT. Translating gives CSARSRVGTDTQYF.

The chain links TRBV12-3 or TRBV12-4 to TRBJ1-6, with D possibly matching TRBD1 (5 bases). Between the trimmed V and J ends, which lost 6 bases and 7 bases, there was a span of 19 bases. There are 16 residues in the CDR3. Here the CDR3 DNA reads TGTGCCAGCAGCTGGGCGTTTCAGGGCCTCAATTCACCCCTCCACTTT. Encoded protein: CASSWAFQGLNSPLHF.

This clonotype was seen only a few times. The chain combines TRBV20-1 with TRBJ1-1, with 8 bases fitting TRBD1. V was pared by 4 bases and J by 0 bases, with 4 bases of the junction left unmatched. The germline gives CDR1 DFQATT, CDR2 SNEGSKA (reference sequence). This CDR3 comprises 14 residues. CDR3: CSAINRGMNTEAFF. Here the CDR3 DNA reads TGCAGTGCTATTAACAGGGGGATGAACACTGAAGCTTTCTTT.

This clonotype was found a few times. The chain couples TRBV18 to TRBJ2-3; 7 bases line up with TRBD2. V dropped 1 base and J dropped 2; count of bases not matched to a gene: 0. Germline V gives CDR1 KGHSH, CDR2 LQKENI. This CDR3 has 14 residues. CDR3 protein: CASSPQRDTDTQYF. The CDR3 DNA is TGTGCCAGCTCACCACAGCGGGACACAGATACGCAGTATTTT.

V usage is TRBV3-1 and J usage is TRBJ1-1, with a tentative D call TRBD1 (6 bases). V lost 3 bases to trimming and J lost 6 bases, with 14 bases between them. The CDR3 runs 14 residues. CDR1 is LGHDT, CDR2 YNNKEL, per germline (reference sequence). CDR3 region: CASSHLRGAAEAFF. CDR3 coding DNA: TGTGCCAGCAGCCACCTCCGGGGGGCCGCTGAAGCTTTCTTT.

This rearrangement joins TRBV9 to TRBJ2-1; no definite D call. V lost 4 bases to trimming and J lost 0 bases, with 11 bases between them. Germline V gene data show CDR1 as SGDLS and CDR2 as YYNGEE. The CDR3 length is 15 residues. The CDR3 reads CASSSLGSSYNEQFF. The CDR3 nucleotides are TGTGCCAGCAGCTCCTTGGGGTCCTCCTACAATGAGCAGTTCTTC.

The CDR3 DNA follows: TGCAGCGCCCGGCGAGGGGGGCGCGATGAAAAACTGTTTTTT. Its translation: CSARRGGRDEKLFF. V and J are TRBV29-1 and TRBJ1-4, with a possible D match to TRBD1 (6 bases). The V gene's germline CDR1 is SQVTM and CDR2 ANQGSEA. Deletions cut 7 bases from V and 6 bases from J, with 18 bases between. This CDR3 region has 14 residues.

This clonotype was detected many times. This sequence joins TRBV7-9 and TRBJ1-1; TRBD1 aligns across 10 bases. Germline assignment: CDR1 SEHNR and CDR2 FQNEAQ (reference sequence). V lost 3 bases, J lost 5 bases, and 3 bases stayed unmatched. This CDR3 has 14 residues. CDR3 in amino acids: CASSLGQGITEAFF. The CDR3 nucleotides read TGTGCCAGCAGCTTGGGACAGGGGATTACTGAAGCTTTCTTT.

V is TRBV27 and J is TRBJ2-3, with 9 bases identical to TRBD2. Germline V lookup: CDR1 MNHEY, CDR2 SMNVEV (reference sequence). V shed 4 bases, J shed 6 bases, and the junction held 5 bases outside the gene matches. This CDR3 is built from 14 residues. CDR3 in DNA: TGTGCCAGCAGTTCGGGACTAGCAATCGATACGCAGTATTTT. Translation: CASSSGLAIDTQYF.

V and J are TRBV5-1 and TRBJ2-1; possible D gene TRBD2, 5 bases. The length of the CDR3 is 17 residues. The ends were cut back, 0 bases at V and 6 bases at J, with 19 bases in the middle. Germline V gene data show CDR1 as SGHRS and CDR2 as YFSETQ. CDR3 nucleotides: TGCGCCAGCAGCTTGGGAGCTAGCCTAGGGTCCCGCAATGAGCAGTTCTTC. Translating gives CASSLGASLGSRNEQFF.

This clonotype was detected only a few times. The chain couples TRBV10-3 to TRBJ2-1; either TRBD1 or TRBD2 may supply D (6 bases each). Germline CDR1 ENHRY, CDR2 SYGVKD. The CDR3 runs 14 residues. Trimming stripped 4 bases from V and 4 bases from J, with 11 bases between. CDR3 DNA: TGTGCCATCAGTGGGGGGGCCGCATACAATGAGCAGTTCTTC. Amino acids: CAISGGAAYNEQFF.

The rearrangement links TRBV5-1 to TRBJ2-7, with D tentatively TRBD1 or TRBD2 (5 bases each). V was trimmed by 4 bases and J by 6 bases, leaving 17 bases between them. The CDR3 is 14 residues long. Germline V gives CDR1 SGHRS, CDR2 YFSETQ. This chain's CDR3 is CASSPSRDLSEQYF. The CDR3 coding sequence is TGCGCCAGCAGCCCGTCCCGGGACCTATCCGAGCAGTACTTC.

This chain's CDR3 is CAISENVGGGRNTGELFF. The CDR3, as DNA: TGTGCCATCAGTGAGAACGTTGGTGGGGGAAGGAACACCGGGGAGCTGTTTTTT. This chain connects TRBV10-3 to TRBJ2-2, with D perhaps given as TRBD1 or TRBD2 (5 bases each). Trimming stripped 2 bases from V and 1 base from J, with 17 bases between. The CDR3 covers 18 residues. Germline-derived CDR1 and CDR2 are ENHRY and SYGVKD.

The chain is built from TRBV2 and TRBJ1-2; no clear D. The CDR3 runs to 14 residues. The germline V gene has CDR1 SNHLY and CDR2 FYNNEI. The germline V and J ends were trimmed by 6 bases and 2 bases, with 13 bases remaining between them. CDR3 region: CASSTAEGNYGYTF. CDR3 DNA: TGTGCCAGCAGCACCGCGGAGGGAAACTATGGCTACACCTTC.